This T cell receptor beta chain appears in the sequencing data of a study of cytomegalovirus exposure and HLA in healthy donors. Study findings and constraints: In a later analysis, several top co-occurrence clusters appeared linked to parvovirus B19, influenza, CMV and Epstein-Barr virus.

Primers for the PCR totalled 60 Vbeta and 13 Jbeta. The repertoire was sequenced with immunoSEQ multiplex PCR; TCRdb's copy has only in-frame clones and lacks some. The sample holds more than 50,000 clones, 70% to 75% seen once. Healthy individuals who donated bone marrow served as the donors. CDR3 size: 11 residues. Germline lookup yields CDR1 SNHLY and CDR2 FYNNEI. The V gene lost 6 bases and the J gene lost 2 bases, with 4 bases spanning the gap. In regard to this clone: Its antigen is as yet unknown.

The clonotype comes from a man in his forties in good health and CMV-seropositive. This rearrangement joins TRBV2 to TRBJ2-5, with D unclear. Sequencing was performed on PBMCs. The CDR3 DNA reads as TGTGCCAGCAGCGTACAAGAGACCCAGTACTTC. It encodes CASSVQETQYF.